This record concerns one T cell receptor beta chain sequence. The protocol was immunoSEQ multiplex PCR, while the TCRdb copy is restricted to in-frame clones and leaves out a portion. The sample consists of 250,000 to 300,000 clones, about 88% of them appearing once. This specimen belongs to a study of blood T cell repertoires in COVID-19. With 5 bases removed from V and 0 bases from J, the gap between germline ends came to 4 bases. The CDR3 totals 12 residues. Germline CDR1 and CDR2: SGDLS and YYNGEE. Sequenced material: peripheral blood. The receptor's source is a woman between 55 and 75 years old with COVID-19, enrolled during active disease. This rearrangement joins TRBV9 to TRBJ2-3; D ambiguous. The DNA of the CDR3 is TGTGCCAGCAGTTATAGCACAGATACGCAGTATTTT. Amino acids: CASSYSTDTQYF. Full variable domain (missing parts from reference TRBV9 and TRBJ2-3): DSGVTQTPKHLITATGQRVTLRCSPRSGDLSVYWYQQSLDQGLQFLIQYYNGEERAKGNILERFSAQQFPDLHSELNLSSLELGDSALYFCASSYSTDTQYFGPGTRLTVL.